One T cell receptor (beta chain) is described in this entry. Sequencing was performed with immunoSEQ multiplex PCR; in TCRdb, only in-frame clones are kept and a portion is missing. The repertoire holds some 2,000,000 clones, with approximately 95% as singletons. The data derive from a study of shared clonotypes between healthy human individuals. Whole-study context: Two women and three men aged 18 to 49 made up the donors.

Only CD45RO-negative cells positively selected for CCR7 counted as naive CD8 cells, so terminally differentiated effector memory CD45RA+ cells were excluded. The V gene lost 0 bases and the J gene lost 8 bases, with 9 bases spanning the gap. Germline V lookup: CDR1 SGHRS, CDR2 YFSETQ. The CDR3 is 13 amino acids. Source material: naive CD8+ T cells sorted from blood. The chain recombines TRBV5-1 with TRBJ2-1, with no clear D. The clonotype originates from a man between 18 and 29 years old in good health. CDR3 sequence (DNA): TGCGCCAGCAGCTTGGATCCGAGAGATGAGCAGTTCTTC. It is translated as CASSLDPRDEQFF.